The 28 T cell receptor beta chains below come from one sample, sequenced in a study of cytomegalovirus exposure and HLA in healthy donors (TCRdb year 2017). The library relied on the immunoSEQ multiplex PCR assay. TCRdb carries this immuneACCESS record with in-frame sequences only. Its versions omit some clonotypes, under half of them owing to an unresolved V gene in the studies checked, with the rest unexplained. The sample table lists around 70,000 clones, 90% to 95% of them with a count of one. The biggest ten clones account for about 3% of the sample. The sequenced sample was PBMCs. The origin of the receptors is a man younger than 35 in good health and CMV-seronegative.

The V call is TRBV7-9, the J call TRBJ1-2, with TRBD1 matching over 7 bases. Germline lookup yields CDR1 SEHNR and CDR2 FQNEAQ (reference sequence). This CDR3 has 14 amino acids. J gave up 5 bases and V 2 bases, and 5 bases lay outside the gene matches. The CDR3 nucleotides are TGTGCCAGCAGCTTAAGGGGGACAGCTTATGGCTACACCTTC. The encoded protein is CASSLRGTAYGYTF.

The chain is built from TRBV27 and TRBJ1-5; no firm D call. This CDR3 has 15 amino acids. V gave up 6 bases and J gave up 0 bases, with 12 bases separating them. The germline V gene encodes CDR1 MNHEY and CDR2 SMNVEV (reference sequence). The CDR3 nucleotides are TGTGCCAGCAGCCCTGAGAGGGATAGCAATCAGCCCCAGCATTTT. This translates into CASSPERDSNQPQHF.

This rearrangement joins TRBV18 to TRBJ1-3, with TRBD1 matching 8 bases. CDR3 size: 16 residues. In germline, CDR1 is KGHSH, CDR2 LQKENI. Unmatched junction bases numbered 2, after V lost 1 base and J lost 0 bases. Written as DNA, the CDR3 is TGTGCCAGCTCACCACAGGACAGGGTCTCTGGAAACACCATATATTTT. Protein: CASSPQDRVSGNTIYF. Combining the CDR3 with reference TRBV18 and TRBJ1-3 gives the whole variable domain NAGVMQNPRHLVRRRGQEARLRCSPMKGHSHVYWYRQLPEEGLKFMVYLQKENIIDESGMPKERFSAEFPKEGPSILRIQQVVRGDSAAYFCASSPQDRVSGNTIYFGEGSWLTVV.

J is TRBJ2-2 and V is TRBV7-2; possible D gene TRBD2, 6 bases. Trimming stripped 6 bases from V and 3 bases from J, with 17 bases between. The CDR3 totals 16 residues. Germline CDR1 is SGHTA and CDR2 is FQGNSA. Here the CDR3 DNA reads TGTGCCAGCAGGCTCATGGGAGGCACCTACACCGGGGAGCTGTTTTTT. This gives the protein CASRLMGGTYTGELFF.

The sample holds one count of this clone. This sequence joins TRBV5-6 and TRBJ2-2, with a weak D call TRBD2 (5 bases). V was cut by 3 bases and J by 6 bases, with 12 bases left in between. Germline V gives CDR1 SGHDT, CDR2 YYEEEE. This CDR3 comprises 14 residues. The CDR3 DNA reads as TGTGCCAGCAGCTCGGACTTCGGGGCCGGGGAGCTGTTTTTT. This encodes CASSSDFGAGELFF.

The CDR3 nucleotides are TGTGCCAGCACTCCGGGACAGACTGGAAACACCATATATTTT. The encoded protein is CASTPGQTGNTIYF. The chain links TRBV28 to TRBJ1-3; 7 bases match TRBD1. Germline lookup yields CDR1 MDHEN and CDR2 SYDVKM. V was clipped by 7 bases and J by 2 bases; unmatched bases: 5. The CDR3 is made up of 14 amino acids.

The CDR3 loop reads CASRQGARELFF. Written as DNA, the CDR3 is TGTGCCAGCAGGCAGGGGGCGCGAGAGCTGTTTTTT. The chain employs TRBV27 and TRBJ2-2; 8 nucleotides agree with TRBD1. There are 12 residues in the CDR3. CDR1 is MNHEY and CDR2 is SMNVEV in the germline V gene (reference sequence). The trim removed 6 bases at V and 11 bases at J, leaving 5 bases unmatched.

This chain joins TRBV7-9 and TRBJ1-2; 7 bases agree with TRBD1. The CDR3 covers 15 residues. Germline V gene sequence: CDR1 SEHNR, CDR2 FQNEAQ (reference sequence). Trimming removed 5 bases from V and 4 bases from J; junction bases left unmatched: 10. CDR3 in amino acids: CASSREGGTLYGYTF. CDR3 nucleotides: TGTGCCAGCAGCCGAGAAGGGGGCACTCTCTATGGCTACACCTTC.

This chain joins TRBV27 and TRBJ2-1, with 9 bases lining up with TRBD2. Per the germline V gene, CDR1 is MNHEY and CDR2 is SMNVEV (reference sequence). The CDR3 sequence is 15 residues long. Trimming cost V 2 bases and J 7 bases; bases outside gene matches: 6. The CDR3 here is CASSLAGGLGNEQFF. The DNA of the CDR3 is TGTGCCAGCAGTTTAGCGGGGGGGCTGGGTAATGAGCAGTTCTTC.

V is TRBV7-9 and J is TRBJ1-2; 7 bases are a match to TRBD1. The CDR3 consists of 15 residues. Losses at the gene ends were 2 bases for V and 6 bases for J; bases not matched to a gene: 9. Germline CDR1 SEHNR, CDR2 FQNEAQ (reference sequence). The CDR3 is CASSLSGTVGDGYTF. CDR3 nucleotide sequence: TGTGCCAGCAGCTTAAGTGGGACAGTAGGCGATGGCTACACCTTC.

The V call is TRBV28, the J call TRBJ2-7; 9 bases agree with TRBD2. The CDR3 sequence is 15 residues long. V trimming: 2 bases; J trimming: 3 bases; junction bases outside the gene matches: 5. Germline CDR1 MDHEN, CDR2 SYDVKM. The CDR3 nucleotides are TGTGCCAGCAGTTTAATGCGGGGGGGCCGCTACGAGCAGTACTTC. Its protein is CASSLMRGGRYEQYF.

V gene TRBV21-1 combines with J gene TRBJ1-1. TRBV21-1 is a pseudogene locus. CDR3 length: 15 residues. The CDR3 sequence: CASPKGGAEDTEAFF. Written as DNA, the CDR3 is TGTGCCAGCCCAAAGGGGGGGGCCGAGGACACTGAAGCTTTCTTT.

This rearrangement joins TRBV10-1 to TRBJ2-3; the D gene is possibly TRBD1 (5 bases). V lost 3 bases to trimming and J lost 6 bases, with 13 bases between them. Germline V CDR1 and CDR2: WNHNN, SYGVQD (reference sequence). The CDR3 loop spans 14 amino acids. CDR3 nucleotide sequence: TGCGCCAGCAGTGAAACAGGTTTGAGGGATACGCAGTATTTT. Translation gives CASSETGLRDTQYF.

V gene TRBV5-4 combines with J gene TRBJ1-2; D possibly corresponds to TRBD1 (6 bases). Trimming pared 4 bases from V and 4 bases from J, leaving 20 bases between. The CDR3 runs to 16 residues. CDR1 is SGHNT, CDR2 YYREEE, per germline (reference sequence). CDR3 sequence reads: CASSPLGGGYFYGYTF. As DNA, the CDR3 is TGTGCCAGCAGCCCCCTAGGGGGGGGTTACTTCTATGGCTACACCTTC.

The chain is built from TRBV18 and TRBJ1-2; D remains ambiguous. Germline CDR1 is KGHSH and CDR2 is LQKENI. Trimming cost V 6 bases and J 8 bases, with 13 bases left between them. The CDR3 runs to 12 residues. The CDR3 bases are TGTGCCAGCTCCACCAACGCGGGAGGCTACACCTTC. Translating gives CASSTNAGGYTF.

V is TRBV7-3 and J is TRBJ2-3, with D uncertain. The CDR3 has 13 residues. V was trimmed by 6 bases and J by 0 bases, leaving 7 bases between them. The V gene's germline CDR1 is SGHTA and CDR2 FQGTGA. CDR3 region: CASRPTSTDTQYF. CDR3 DNA sequence: TGTGCCAGCAGACCCACTAGCACAGATACGCAGTATTTT.

The chain couples TRBV18 to TRBJ1-1; perhaps TRBD1 as D (5 bases). CDR3 length: 14 residues. The V end was cut by 5 bases, the J end by 3 bases, with 13 bases between. CDR1 KGHSH and CDR2 LQKENI come from the germline V gene. The CDR3 protein is CASSTGAGDTEAFF. CDR3 DNA: TGTGCCAGCTCAACCGGGGCGGGGGACACTGAAGCTTTCTTT.

The V call is TRBV7-9, the J call TRBJ2-5; a weak D match, TRBD2 (6 bases). The CDR3 is 14 amino acids. The germline CDR1 and CDR2 sequences are SEHNR and FQNEAQ (reference sequence). V dropped 7 bases and J dropped 2 bases, with 14 bases sitting between them. The CDR3 loop reads CASTQMGGQETQYF. The CDR3 nucleotides are TGTGCCAGCACCCAAATGGGGGGACAAGAGACCCAGTACTTC. The complete variable domain, with remaining parts taken from reference TRBV7-9 and TRBJ2-5, reads DTGVSQNPRHKITKRGQNVTFRCDPISEHNRLYWYRQTLGQGPEFLTYFQNEAQLEKSRLLSDRFSAERPKGSFSTLEIQRTEQGDSAMYLCASTQMGGQETQYFGPGTRLLVL.

The J gene is TRBJ2-7, the V gene TRBV7-8; D uncertain. The germline CDR1 and CDR2 sequences are SGHVS and FQNEAQ. V was cut by 2 bases and J by 6 bases, with 14 bases left in between. The CDR3 loop spans 14 amino acids. The CDR3 DNA reads as TGTGCCAGCAGCTTATCGACCTTGCAGCGCGAGCAGTACTTC. Translated, it gives CASSLSTLQREQYF.

This clone was recorded once. The chain has TRBV28 and TRBJ1-5, with a weak D call TRBD1 (6 bases). Trimming left V 6 bases short and J 3 bases short, with 18 bases between. CDR1 and CDR2 from the germline V gene are MDHEN and SYDVKM. CDR3 length: 16 amino acids. The CDR3 loop reads CASSRGGRDSNQPQHF. In DNA form, the CDR3 reads TGTGCCAGCAGCCGGGGGGGCAGGGATTCCAATCAGCCCCAGCATTTT.

The chain carries TRBV9 and TRBJ1-1; D might be TRBD1 (5 bases). V lost 3 bases and J lost 9, with 12 bases in between. Germline values: CDR1 SGDLS, CDR2 YYNGEE. CDR3 length: 12 amino acids. For the CDR3, the DNA is TGTGCCAGCAGCGAGATACAGGTGAAAGCTTTCTTT. It translates to CASSEIQVKAFF.

The chain uses TRBV7-2 and TRBJ2-1; tentative D call: TRBD1 (6 bases). Trimming pared 5 bases from V and 7 bases from J, leaving 15 bases between. This CDR3 has 14 residues. Germline-derived CDR1 and CDR2 are SGHTA and FQGNSA. The CDR3 DNA reads as TGTGCCAGCAGCGAAATGGACAGTCCTAATGAGCAGTTCTTC. Its protein is CASSEMDSPNEQFF.

This chain uses TRBV30 with TRBJ2-5; TRBD2 matches 9 bases. Germline CDR1 and CDR2: GTSNPN and SVGIG (reference sequence). The CDR3 extends over 14 amino acids. With V trimmed by 7 bases and J by 0 bases, 6 bases remained unmatched. CDR3 sequence (DNA): TGTGCCTTTCGACTAGCGGTACACCAAGAGACCCAGTACTTC. Amino acids: CAFRLAVHQETQYF.

The V and J genes are TRBV7-8 and TRBJ1-2; D is unresolved. The germline V gene encodes CDR1 SGHVS and CDR2 FQNEAQ. Trimming removed 1 base at V and 0 bases at J, with 9 bases between. CDR3 length equals 15 residues. The CDR3 nucleotides are TGTGCCAGCAGCTTAGATCACGGTACTAACTATGGCTACACCTTC. Encoded protein: CASSLDHGTNYGYTF.

V gene TRBV7-2 combines with J gene TRBJ1-1; D not resolved. CDR3 length: 14 amino acids. Trimming took 5 bases from V and 5 from J, leaving 15 bases between them. Germline lookup yields CDR1 SGHTA and CDR2 FQGNSA. CDR3 in amino acids: CASSPNPYVTEAFF. As DNA, the CDR3 is TGTGCCAGCAGCCCTAACCCTTACGTAACTGAAGCTTTCTTT.

The chain employs TRBV19 and TRBJ1-6; 7 bases align to TRBD1. Germline CDR1 and CDR2: LNHDA and SQIVND (reference sequence). V lost 5 bases to trimming and J lost 7 bases; unmatched junction nucleotides: 14. This CDR3 spans 17 amino acids. The CDR3 coding sequence is TGTGCCAGTAGTTTCGCCCCCATGACAGGGAAGAATTCACCCCTCCACTTT. Encoded protein: CASSFAPMTGKNSPLHF.

The chain recombines TRBV2 with TRBJ2-7; 7 bases are a match to TRBD2. Unmatched junction bases numbered 7, after V lost 3 bases and J lost 2 bases. CDR1 is SNHLY, CDR2 FYNNEI, per germline. This CDR3 spans 15 amino acids. CDR3: CASSEGGGLPYEQYF. DNA for the CDR3: TGTGCCAGCAGTGAGGGGGGGGGACTCCCCTACGAGCAGTACTTC.

The J gene is TRBJ1-1, the V gene TRBV19, with 7 bases aligning to TRBD1. Trimming removed 4 bases from V and 7 bases from J; junction bases left unmatched: 15. The CDR3 is 16 residues long. From germline, CDR1 is LNHDA and CDR2 SQIVND (reference sequence). Here the CDR3 reads CASSTGQEWERGEAFF. The CDR3 bases are TGTGCCAGTAGTACCGGACAGGAGTGGGAGCGTGGTGAAGCTTTCTTT.